Below, one TCR beta chain is given with its context. Antigen specificity is unknown. The data derive from a study of siplizumab effects on memory and regulatory T cells. Broader study findings: Memory cells seemed less diverse than naive T cells, which seemed major alloresponse contributors.

Germline loops: CDR1 SGHRS, CDR2 YFSETQ. This CDR3 is built from 14 residues. V was pared by 4 bases and J by 5 bases, with 12 bases between. Assay: immunoSEQ multiplex PCR; the TCRdb copy retains only in-frame clones and omits some. In the table there are 90,000 to 120,000 clones, 91% of which are singletons. The sequence was obtained from a human donor in good health. Some clones in this sample may be carry-over from other donors' samples. The genes are TRBV5-1 and TRBJ1-4, with no clear D. The sample comprised CD4+ T cells sorted from blood. The DNA of the CDR3 is TGCGCCAGCAGCCACAGCGCTTCCAATGAAAAACTGTTTTTT. It yields the protein CASSHSASNEKLFF. The full variable domain, with the rest looked up from reference TRBV5-1 and TRBJ1-4, is KAGVTQTPRYLIKTRGQQVTLSCSPISGHRSVSWYQQTPGQGLQFLFEYFSETQRNKGNFPGRFSGRQFSNSRSEMNVSTLELGDSALYLCASSHSASNEKLFFGSGTQLSVL.